What follows are 28 T cell receptor beta chains derived from one specimen sequenced in a study of identical twins (dated by TCRdb to between 2015 and 2016). The protocol used for the library was 5' RACE. TCRdb records Illumina HiSeq 2000 as the sequencer. TCRdb reworked the public reads: Q25 trimming with fastp, MiXCR clone assembly, productive beta chains retained. Each CDR3 protein appears once, grouped with its most common genes and DNA. In all, the sample holds about 570,000 distinct CDR3 sequences, and approximately 9.6% of those were seen once. Around 3% of the sample is taken by the ten largest. The data were also submitted as part of a second study, on yellow fever vaccine responses in identical twins.

Material for sequencing was PBMCs. These receptors all stem from a woman younger than 30 in good health.

The table lists this clonotype with many counts. The rearrangement uses TRBV6-5 and TRBJ2-5; a possible D gene is TRBD2 (5 bases). Germline V lookup: CDR1 MNHEY, CDR2 SVGAGI. V gave up 2 bases and J gave up 4 bases, with 23 bases separating them. The CDR3 totals 18 residues. Written as DNA, the CDR3 is TGTGCCAGCAGTTACCCTAACCGAGAGCCGGGAAGTAGAGAGACCCAGTACTTC. Protein sequence: CASSYPNREPGSRETQYF.

This clonotype turned up a few times. This chain links TRBV20-1 with TRBJ2-7; tentatively, D is TRBD1 or TRBD2 (5 bases each). The CDR3 is 14 amino acids. Trimming removed 6 bases from V and 3 bases from J, with 18 bases in between. In germline, CDR1 is DFQATT, CDR2 SNEGSKA (reference sequence). In DNA form, the CDR3 reads TGCAGTGCCCTACGGGGCTCGCACCTCTACGAGCAGTACTTC. Residues: CSALRGSHLYEQYF.

This clonotype turned up a few times. The V and J genes are TRBV20-1 and TRBJ2-6, with TRBD1 identical over 7 bases. With V trimmed by 2 bases and J by 3 bases, 4 bases remained unmatched. The V gene's germline CDR1 is DFQATT and CDR2 SNEGSKA (reference sequence). The CDR3 spans 15 residues. The CDR3 loop reads CSARIQGFGANVLTF. CDR3 DNA: TGCAGTGCTAGAATACAGGGGTTTGGGGCCAACGTCCTGACTTTC.

The chain employs TRBV6-1 and TRBJ2-5, with 10 bases fitting TRBD2. Germline CDR1 is MNHNS and CDR2 is SASEGT. The ends lost 5 bases at V and 2 bases at J; junction bases unmatched: 8. The CDR3 is 16 amino acids. The chain's CDR3 is CASSLSSGSSQETQYF. CDR3 nucleotide sequence: TGTGCCAGCAGTCTCTCTAGCGGGAGTTCGCAAGAGACCCAGTACTTC.

This clonotype has a handful of counts. The rearrangement joins TRBV24-1 to TRBJ2-2; D remains ambiguous. The V end lost 2 bases, the J end lost 4 bases, and 7 bases lay between the germline ends. The germline CDR1 and CDR2 sequences are KGHDR and SFDVKD. This CDR3 contains 14 residues. Written as DNA, the CDR3 is TGTGCCACCAGTGATTCCGGACCCACCGGGGAGCTGTTTTTT. It encodes CATSDSGPTGELFF.

In its sample, this clonotype was seen a few times. This chain's CDR3 is CASSETSGGRTGELFF. The CDR3 nucleotides are TGTGCCAGCAGTGAGACTAGCGGGGGACGAACCGGGGAGCTGTTTTTT. The V and J genes are TRBV6-1 and TRBJ2-2; TRBD2 matches at 12 bases. The CDR3 has 16 residues. Germline values: CDR1 MNHNS, CDR2 SASEGT. J lost 5 bases, V lost 3 bases, and 4 bases had no gene match.

Only a few counts were recorded for this clonotype. The V and J genes are TRBV7-6 and TRBJ2-3; D unresolved. The ends were cut back, 5 bases at V and 0 bases at J, with 12 bases in the middle. Germline values: CDR1 SGHVS, CDR2 FNYEAQ. CDR3 length equals 15 residues. CDR3 sequence reads: CASSPLVSSTDTQYF. In DNA, the CDR3 is TGTGCCAGCAGCCCTCTAGTATCTAGCACAGATACGCAGTATTTT.

This clonotype has more than one count but fewer than ten. The V and J genes are TRBV6-1 and TRBJ2-2, with 7 bases fitting TRBD1. V dropped 6 bases and J dropped 0; count of bases not matched to a gene: 4. The CDR3 extends over 15 amino acids. The germline V gene has CDR1 MNHNS and CDR2 SASEGT. CDR3 nucleotide sequence: TGTGCCAGCAGGTGGACAGGAACGAACACCGGGGAGCTGTTTTTT. Translating it yields CASRWTGTNTGELFF.

This clonotype turned up a few times. The chain combines TRBV11-2 with TRBJ2-1; D is possibly TRBD2 (5 bases). Trimming removed 2 bases from V and 4 bases from J, with 12 bases in between. CDR1 is SGHAT, CDR2 FQNNGV, per germline. CDR3 size: 15 residues. The DNA of the CDR3 is TGTGCCAGCAGCTTAATTCTAGCCGGGTACAATGAGCAGTTCTTC. As protein: CASSLILAGYNEQFF.

The chain recombines TRBV20-1 with TRBJ1-1, with 8 bases aligning to TRBD1. CDR3 size: 12 residues. Trimming took 1 base from V and 8 from J; bases not matched to a gene: 3. Per germline, CDR1 DFQATT and CDR2 SNEGSKA (reference sequence). This CDR3 reads CSARAGGGEAFF. CDR3 DNA sequence: TGCAGTGCTAGAGCAGGGGGCGGCGAAGCTTTCTTT.

V gene TRBV6-1 combines with J gene TRBJ2-5, with 7 bases aligning to TRBD2. Germline CDR1 reads MNHNS; CDR2 reads SASEGT. The CDR3 contains 14 residues. CDR3 sequence: CGKFWGGSQETQYF. As DNA, the CDR3 is TGTGGAAAGTTCTGGGGGGGAAGTCAAGAGACCCAGTACTTC.

This clonotype was observed a handful of times. This chain links TRBV6-5 with TRBJ1-1; TRBD1 might be the D (5 bases). This CDR3 spans 13 amino acids. Between the trimmed V and J ends, which lost 0 bases and 11 bases, there was a span of 13 bases. Germline V gene sequence: CDR1 MNHEY, CDR2 SVGAGI. In DNA, the CDR3 is TGTGCCAGCAGTTACTCGACTTGGGGGGAGGCTTTCTTT. This gives the protein CASSYSTWGEAFF.

J is TRBJ2-7 and V is TRBV27; 7 bases match TRBD1. This CDR3 is built from 14 residues. V gave up 5 bases and J gave up 3 bases; unmatched junction bases: 7. The germline gives CDR1 MNHEY, CDR2 SMNVEV (reference sequence). The CDR3 region has the DNA TGTGCCAGCAGTCCGGGACAGTTCGGCTACGAGCAGTACTTC. Protein: CASSPGQFGYEQYF.

The table lists this clonotype with a few counts. The chain carries TRBV20-1 and TRBJ2-7; D is tentatively TRBD1 or TRBD2 (6 bases each). The CDR3 covers 14 residues. Per the germline V gene, CDR1 is DFQATT and CDR2 is SNEGSKA (reference sequence). Trimming left V 4 bases short and J 2 bases short, with 15 bases between. In nucleotides, the CDR3 is TGCAGTGCTAAGGGGGGTAGCGGAACCTACGAGCAGTACTTC. Its translation: CSAKGGSGTYEQYF.

The genes are TRBV7-6 and TRBJ2-1; 10 bases are shared with TRBD2. CDR3 length equals 15 residues. With V trimmed by 4 bases and J by 6 bases, 6 bases remained unmatched. The germline CDR1 and CDR2 sequences are SGHVS and FNYEAQ. The CDR3 coding sequence is TGTGCCAGCAGCTCTAGCGGGAGCTTAAGCAATGAGCAGTTCTTC. Translating gives CASSSSGSLSNEQFF. The whole variable domain, filled in from reference TRBV7-6 and TRBJ2-1, reads GAGVSQSPRYKVTKRGQDVALRCDPISGHVSLYWYRQALGQGPEFLTYFNYEAQQDKSGLPNDRFSAERPEGSISTLTIQRTEQRDSAMYRCASSSSGSLSNEQFFGPGTRLTVL.

This rearrangement joins TRBV30 to TRBJ1-1; 10 bases line up with TRBD1. V gave up 8 bases and J gave up 5 bases; unmatched junction bases: 8. There are 13 residues in the CDR3. Looked up from germline, CDR1 is GTSNPN and CDR2 is SVGIG (reference sequence). The CDR3 reads CARTGGRGTEAFF. CDR3 DNA: TGTGCCCGGACAGGGGGACGGGGGACTGAAGCTTTCTTT.

This clonotype has just a few counts. The chain combines TRBV3-1 with TRBJ2-1, with D possibly being TRBD1 or TRBD2 (5 bases each). Germline V CDR1 and CDR2: LGHDT, YNNKEL (reference sequence). Trimming stripped 4 bases from V and 5 bases from J, with 12 bases between. CDR3 length: 14 residues. The CDR3 DNA is TGTGCCAGCAGCCGTTCGTGGGACCACAATGAGCAGTTCTTC. This sequence encodes CASSRSWDHNEQFF.

This clonotype was counted ten times or more. V is TRBV6-2 or TRBV6-3 and J is TRBJ2-1; 9 bases align to TRBD2. Germline V gene sequence: CDR1 MNHEY, CDR2 SVGEGT. This CDR3 region has 15 residues. Losses at the gene ends were 3 bases for V and 5 bases for J; bases not matched to a gene: 5. The CDR3 bases are TGTGCCAGCAGTTATTCTAGCGGGAAGGACAATGAGCAGTTCTTC. Its protein is CASSYSSGKDNEQFF.

This chain connects TRBV5-1 to TRBJ2-3; 9 bases align to TRBD2. Trimming cost V 0 bases and J 5 bases; bases outside gene matches: 4. The CDR3 covers 15 residues. Germline loops: CDR1 SGHRS, CDR2 YFSETQ. The CDR3 nucleotides are TGCGCCAGCAGCTTGGCCCTAGCGGGGTTAGATACGCAGTATTTT. Its translation is CASSLALAGLDTQYF.

This clonotype was recorded a few times. One junction end does not reproduce the germline sequence, and a read error may be involved. The chain combines TRBV7-7 with TRBJ2-1; D might be TRBD1 (5 bases). Germline assignment: CDR1 SSHAT and CDR2 FNYEAQ (reference sequence). This CDR3 has 13 residues. The CDR3 DNA reads as TGTGCTAGCAGCCGACAGTACTACAATGAGCAGTTCTTC. This sequence encodes CASSRQYYNEQFF.

Only a few counts were recorded for this clonotype. The rearrangement uses TRBV20-1 and TRBJ2-2, with D unresolved. The V end lost 6 bases, the J end lost 2 bases, and 10 bases lay between the germline ends. This CDR3 spans 13 amino acids. Germline-derived CDR1 and CDR2 are DFQATT and SNEGSKA (reference sequence). The CDR3 sequence: CSATDGNTGELFF. The CDR3 bases are TGCAGTGCGACCGACGGTAACACCGGGGAGCTGTTTTTT.

This clonotype was found a few times. The V gene is TRBV6-1, the J gene TRBJ2-7; tentatively, D is TRBD2 (6 bases). The CDR3 totals 15 residues. The V gene's germline CDR1 is MNHNS and CDR2 SASEGT. Trimming shortened V by 3 bases and J by 0 bases, and 12 bases separated the two germline ends. DNA of the CDR3: TGTGCCAGCAGTGACCCGGGACTCCCCTCCTACGAGCAGTACTTC. It codes for CASSDPGLPSYEQYF.

This clonotype came up a few times. An end of the junction differs from the germline gene, which may be a read error. V is TRBV4-3 and J is TRBJ2-7; TRBD2 might be the D (6 bases). Germline V CDR1 and CDR2: LGHNA, YSLEER. This CDR3 comprises 14 residues. The CDR3 region has the DNA TGCGCCAGCAGCCAAGTCGAAGGGAGGTCTAGCGACCCCTTC. Residues: CASSQVEGRSSDPF.

Many counts were recorded for this clonotype. The chain joins TRBV7-2 to TRBJ1-2; 7 bases map to TRBD1. V shed 4 bases and J 8 bases; nucleotides not matched to a gene: 7. CDR1 and CDR2 (germline): SGHTA, FQGNSA. The CDR3 consists of 13 residues. CDR3 sequence (DNA): TGTGCCAGCAGCTCGACAGGGCGTACGGGCTACACCTTC. This codes for CASSSTGRTGYTF.

This clonotype was found many times. V usage is TRBV12-3 or TRBV12-4 and J usage is TRBJ2-3, with 8 bases fitting TRBD2. Unmatched junction bases numbered 9, after V lost 4 bases and J lost 3 bases. CDR3 length: 16 amino acids. The CDR3 DNA reads as TGTGCCAGCAGTTCGTCCGGCGGGGGGCGAACAGATACGCAGTATTTT. Translation gives CASSSSGGGRTDTQYF.

This clonotype was detected ten times or more. The chain carries TRBV15 and TRBJ2-2, with 8 bases that match TRBD2. V gave up 10 bases and J gave up 3 bases; unmatched junction bases: 10. Germline V gene data show CDR1 as LNHNV and CDR2 as YYDKDF (reference sequence). The CDR3 spans 15 residues. This CDR3 is CASMRGESDTGELFF. CDR3 DNA sequence: TGTGCCAGCATGCGGGGGGAGTCGGACACCGGGGAGCTGTTTTTT. The variable domain in full, with the rest retrieved from reference TRBV15 and TRBJ2-2, is DAMVIQNPRYQVTQFGKPVTLSCSQTLNHNVMYWYQQKSSQAPKLLFHYYDKDFNNEADTPDNFQSRRPNTSFCFLDIRSPGLGDTAMYLCASMRGESDTGELFFGEGSRLTVL.

In this sample, this clonotype turned up a few times. The chain links TRBV27 to TRBJ2-3; the match to TRBD2 covers 16 bases. The CDR3 consists of 20 residues. CDR1 MNHEY and CDR2 SMNVEV come from the germline V gene (reference sequence). Losses at the gene ends were 5 bases for V and 0 bases for J; bases not matched to a gene: 11. CDR3 coding DNA: TGTGCCAGCAGTCCGAAAGGCGGGACTAGCGGGAGGGCCAGCACAGATACGCAGTATTTT. Translated: CASSPKGGTSGRASTDTQYF.

V usage is TRBV6-5 and J usage is TRBJ1-2; D is perhaps TRBD1 (5 bases). CDR3 length: 12 amino acids. Germline CDR1 is MNHEY and CDR2 is SVGAGI. The germline V and J ends were trimmed by 1 base and 6 bases, with 6 bases remaining between them. The CDR3 DNA sequence: TGTGCCAGCAGTTACTGGGGCGATGGCTACACCTTC. This codes for CASSYWGDGYTF.